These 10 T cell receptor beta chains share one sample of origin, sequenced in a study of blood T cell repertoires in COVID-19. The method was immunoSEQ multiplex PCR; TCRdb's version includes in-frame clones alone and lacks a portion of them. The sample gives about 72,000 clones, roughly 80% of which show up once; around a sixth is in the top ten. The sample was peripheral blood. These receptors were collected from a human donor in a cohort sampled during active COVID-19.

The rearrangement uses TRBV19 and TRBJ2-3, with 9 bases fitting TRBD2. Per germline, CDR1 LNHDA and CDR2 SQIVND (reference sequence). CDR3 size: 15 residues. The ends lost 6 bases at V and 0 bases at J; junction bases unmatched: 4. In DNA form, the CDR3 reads TGTGCCAGTAGGATGGGACTAGCAAGCACAGATACGCAGTATTTT. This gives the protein CASRMGLASTDTQYF.

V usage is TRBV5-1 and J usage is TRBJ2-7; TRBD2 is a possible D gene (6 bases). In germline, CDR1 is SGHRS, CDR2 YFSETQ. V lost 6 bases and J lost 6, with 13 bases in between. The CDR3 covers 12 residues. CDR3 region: CASTLGGSEQYF. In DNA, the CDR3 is TGCGCCAGCACTTTGGGAGGTAGCGAGCAGTACTTC.

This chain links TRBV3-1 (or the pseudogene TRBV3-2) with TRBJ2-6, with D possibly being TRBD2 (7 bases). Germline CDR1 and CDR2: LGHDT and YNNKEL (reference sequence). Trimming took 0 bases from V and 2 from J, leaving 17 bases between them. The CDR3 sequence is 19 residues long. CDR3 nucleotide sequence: TGTGCCAGCAGCCAAGATTACGTGGGGGGGCAGGCTGGGGCCAACGTCCTGACTTTC. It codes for CASSQDYVGGQAGANVLTF.

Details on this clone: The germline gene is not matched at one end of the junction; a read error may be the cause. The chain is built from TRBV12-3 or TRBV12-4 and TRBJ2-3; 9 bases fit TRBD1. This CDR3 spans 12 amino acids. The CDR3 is CASSLSGTGWNF. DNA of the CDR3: TGTGCCAGCAGTCTGTCCGGGACAGGGTGGAATTTT.

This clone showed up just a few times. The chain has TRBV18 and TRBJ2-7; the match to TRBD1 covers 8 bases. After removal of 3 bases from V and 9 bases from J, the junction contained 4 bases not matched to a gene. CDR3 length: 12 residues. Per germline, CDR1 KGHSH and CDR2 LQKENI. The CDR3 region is CASSPDRAAQYF. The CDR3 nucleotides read TGTGCCAGCTCACCGGACAGGGCGGCGCAGTACTTC. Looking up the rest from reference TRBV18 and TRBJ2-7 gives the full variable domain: NAGVMQNPRHLVRRRGQEARLRCSPMKGHSHVYWYRQLPEEGLKFMVYLQKENIIDESGMPKERFSAEFPKEGPSILRIQQVVRGDSAAYFCASSPDRAAQYFGPGTRLTVT.

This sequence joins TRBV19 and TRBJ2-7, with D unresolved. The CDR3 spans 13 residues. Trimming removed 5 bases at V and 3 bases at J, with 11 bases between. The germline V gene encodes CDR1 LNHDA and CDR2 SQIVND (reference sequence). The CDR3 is CASSLTKNYEQYF. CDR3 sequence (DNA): TGTGCCAGTAGTCTAACGAAGAACTACGAGCAGTACTTC.

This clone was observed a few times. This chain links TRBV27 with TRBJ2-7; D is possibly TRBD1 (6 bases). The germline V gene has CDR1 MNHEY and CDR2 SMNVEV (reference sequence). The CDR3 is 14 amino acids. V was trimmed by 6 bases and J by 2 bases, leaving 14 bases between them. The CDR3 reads CASSQGQSPYEQYF. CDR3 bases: TGTGCCAGCAGCCAAGGACAGTCCCCCTACGAGCAGTACTTC.

For the CDR3, the DNA is TGTGCCAGCAGTAGCGCCTACGAGCAGTACTTC. It translates to CASSSAYEQYF. The genes are TRBV27 and TRBJ2-7; D is unresolved. Trimming shortened V by 5 bases and J by 2 bases, and 4 bases separated the two germline ends. CDR1 and CDR2 (germline): MNHEY, SMNVEV (reference sequence). This CDR3 is 11 amino acids long.

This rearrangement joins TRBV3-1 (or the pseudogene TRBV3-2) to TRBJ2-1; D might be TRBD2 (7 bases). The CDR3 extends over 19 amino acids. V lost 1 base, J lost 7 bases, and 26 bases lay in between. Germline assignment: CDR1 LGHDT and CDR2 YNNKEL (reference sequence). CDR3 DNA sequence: TGTGCCAGCAGCCAAGCCGACTACCTTTTTGGGGGGGCCTGGAATGAGCAGTTCTTC. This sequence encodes CASSQADYLFGGAWNEQFF.

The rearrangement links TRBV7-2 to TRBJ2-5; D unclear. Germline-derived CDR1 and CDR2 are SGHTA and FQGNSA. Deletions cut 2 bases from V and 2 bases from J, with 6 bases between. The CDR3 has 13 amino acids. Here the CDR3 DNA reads TGTGCCAGCAGCTTATTAAAACAAGAGACCCAGTACTTC. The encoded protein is CASSLLKQETQYF.